This TCR beta chain came from a study of CD8 T cells in ankylosing spondylitis. Study-wide findings and caveats: Within matched ankylosing spondylitis synovial fluid, disease-linked clones were reportedly significantly enriched. Within ankylosing spondylitis blood, a TCR beta motif made up of roughly eight highly homologous variants appeared to be characteristic.

CDR1 and CDR2 (germline): SGHRS, YFSETQ. This CDR3 comprises 13 residues. Trimming cost V 3 bases and J 8 bases, with 12 bases left between them. Quantitative 5'-RACE was performed with molecular barcodes, and it yielded the TCR beta libraries. TCRdb itself ran the 5' RACE reads through MiXCR, one entry per CDR3 protein. The table lists a few hundred thousand distinct CDR3 sequences, 20% to 30% of them singletons, with more than 0.6% in the top ten. Points on this clonotype: Antigen specificity is unknown.

This chain uses TRBV5-1 with TRBJ2-1; D is possibly TRBD1 or TRBD2 (5 bases each). Sequenced input: blood, either unsorted or a sorted T cell fraction (not recorded which). This sequence was found in a male donor with ankylosing spondylitis or in good health (not recorded which). CDR3 bases: TGCGCCAGCAGCTGGAGGCTAGGGGATGAGCAGTTCTTC. It is translated as CASSWRLGDEQFF.